The 26 T cell receptor beta chains presented below share a single source sample, sequenced in a study of control samples from healthy donors and cancer patients. The table came from immunoSEQ multiplex PCR; TCRdb's copy has only in-frame clones and leaves some out. The sample yields 170,000 or so clones, around 94% seen once. The specimen was blood. These receptors came from a young woman in good health.

The chain joins TRBV6-4 to TRBJ1-2; no clear D gene. Germline V lookup: CDR1 MRHNA, CDR2 SNTAGT. This CDR3 has 15 residues. Trimming removed 2 bases from V and 9 bases from J, with 19 bases in between. DNA of the CDR3: TGTGCCAGCAGTGACAGGGCACTGGACCCTAGGAGCTACACCTTC. Protein product: CASSDRALDPRSYTF.

The chain combines TRBV5-1 with TRBJ1-1, with D possibly TRBD1 on 5 matching bases. Trimming removed 0 bases from V and 2 bases from J, with 8 bases in between. The CDR3 totals 14 residues. Germline CDR1 and CDR2: SGHRS and YFSETQ. CDR3 DNA: TGCGCCAGCAGCTTGGTAGACAGTAACACTGAAGCTTTCTTT. This sequence encodes CASSLVDSNTEAFF.

The rearrangement uses TRBV7-2 and TRBJ2-7, with D possibly TRBD2 on 5 matching bases. This CDR3 has 15 amino acids. Germline loops: CDR1 SGHTA, CDR2 FQGNSA. V was cut by 2 bases and J by 0 bases, with 11 bases left in between. The CDR3 region has the DNA TGTGCCAGCAGCTTATCTACGGGGATCTCCTACGAGCAGTACTTC. It yields the protein CASSLSTGISYEQYF.

V and J are TRBV4-2 and TRBJ2-1, with 8 bases that match TRBD1. Losses at the gene ends were 4 bases for V and 5 bases for J; bases not matched to a gene: 7. CDR3 length: 15 residues. Per the germline V gene, CDR1 is LGHNA and CDR2 is YNFKEQ. The chain's CDR3 is CASSPTGEDHNEQFF. The CDR3, as DNA: TGTGCCAGCAGCCCGACAGGGGAGGACCACAATGAGCAGTTCTTC.

The table lists this clone with a count of one. The V gene is TRBV11-3, the J gene TRBJ2-3, with 7 bases lining up with TRBD2. V shed 4 bases and J 11 bases; nucleotides not matched to a gene: 9. The CDR3 loop spans 13 amino acids. Germline V gene lookup returns CDR1 SGHNT and CDR2 YENEEA. The DNA of the CDR3 is TGTGCCAGCAGCTCATCCGGGACTATGGGGCAGTATTTT. This codes for CASSSSGTMGQYF.

The count of this clone is one. The rearrangement uses TRBV7-3 and TRBJ1-5, with TRBD1 as a possible D gene (6 bases). Germline CDR1 reads SGHTA; CDR2 reads FQGTGA. The CDR3 extends over 17 amino acids. Trimming stripped 4 bases from V and 0 bases from J, with 16 bases between. The CDR3 sequence: CASSSIWTVLSNQPQHF. CDR3 nucleotide sequence: TGTGCCAGCAGCTCCATCTGGACAGTACTTAGCAATCAGCCCCAGCATTTT.

This chain joins TRBV6-5 and TRBJ1-3, with a possible D match to TRBD1 (5 bases). The V gene's germline CDR1 is MNHEY and CDR2 SVGAGI. The CDR3 spans 14 residues. The ends were cut back, 2 bases at V and 4 bases at J, with 9 bases in the middle. Written as DNA, the CDR3 is TGTGCCAGCAGTTACGCGGGGACGGGAAACACCATATATTTT. Translated: CASSYAGTGNTIYF.

Concerning this clone itself: Lacking the conserved final phenylalanine or tryptophan, this CDR3 likely reflects a read error. The limits of the CDR3 on the DNA are not certain, so only TCRdb's listed CDR3 is given. The chain links TRBV12-3 or TRBV12-4 to TRBJ2-7; the table assigns TRBD1, which was not confirmed against the DNA. The CDR3 length is 9 residues, termini included. The CDR3 reads CASSPQQIL.

CDR3 sequence (DNA): TGTGCCAGCAGCCAAGACGTCGGGGGATGGAGAGAGACCCAGTACTTC. It yields the protein CASSQDVGGWRETQYF. This rearrangement joins TRBV14 to TRBJ2-5; D possibly corresponds to TRBD2 (6 bases). CDR3 length: 16 amino acids. Germline assignment: CDR1 SGHDN and CDR2 FVKESK. Trimming cost V 0 bases and J 4 bases, with 15 bases left between them.

CDR3 nucleotides: TGTGCCAGCTCAGGGGTCCGAGGTGAGCAGTACTTC. Protein sequence: CASSGVRGEQYF. The genes are TRBV2 and TRBJ2-7, with D tentatively TRBD1 (6 bases). CDR1 SNHLY and CDR2 FYNNEI come from the germline V gene. The ends were cut back, 8 bases at V and 7 bases at J, with 15 bases in the middle. The CDR3 is made up of 12 amino acids.

CDR3 sequence: CASSLYGQGFKCGQPQHF. The CDR3 nucleotides are TGTGCCAGCAGCCTCTATGGACAGGGCTTTAAGTGCGGTCAGCCCCAGCATTTT. The chain employs TRBV21-1 and TRBJ1-5; the D call in the table, TRBD1, was not verified against the DNA. TRBV21-1 is recorded as a pseudogene. The CDR3 contains 18 residues.

The chain has TRBV5-1 and TRBJ1-5; no reliable D call. CDR3 length equals 13 residues. CDR1 SGHRS and CDR2 YFSETQ come from the germline V gene. Between the trimmed V and J ends, which lost 0 bases and 11 bases, there was a span of 12 bases. The CDR3 spells CASSLGGASAQHF. CDR3 coding DNA: TGCGCCAGCAGCTTGGGGGGTGCGTCTGCCCAGCATTTT.

This clone appeared a single time. The rearrangement joins TRBV7-9 to TRBJ1-3; D gene uncertain. The CDR3 spans 14 residues. In germline, CDR1 is SEHNR, CDR2 FQNEAQ (reference sequence). V dropped 6 bases and J dropped 6 bases, with 15 bases sitting between them. The chain's CDR3 is CASRPSGKQNTIYF. DNA of the CDR3: TGTGCCAGCAGACCCTCCGGGAAACAAAACACCATATATTTT. Filled out from reference TRBV7-9 and TRBJ1-3, the complete variable domain reads DTGVSQNPRHKITKRGQNVTFRCDPISEHNRLYWYRQTLGQGPEFLTYFQNEAQLEKSRLLSDRFSAERPKGSFSTLEIQRTEQGDSAMYLCASRPSGKQNTIYFGEGSWLTVV.

This rearrangement joins TRBV6-5 to TRBJ1-2; 9 nucleotides align to TRBD1. Germline V CDR1 and CDR2: MNHEY, SVGAGI. The J segment lost 6 bases and the V segment lost 9 bases, leaving 8 bases of the junction unmatched. The CDR3 has 13 amino acids. The CDR3 loop is CASRDREKHGYTF. CDR3 in DNA: TGTGCCAGTAGGGACAGGGAGAAACATGGCTACACCTTC.

The chain joins TRBV6-5 to TRBJ2-5, with a weak D call TRBD2 (6 bases). Per the germline V gene, CDR1 is MNHEY and CDR2 is SVGAGI. This CDR3 is built from 14 residues. V was pared by 6 bases and J by 5 bases, with 16 bases between. CDR3 amino acids: CASSSNPREETQYF. The CDR3 DNA reads as TGTGCCAGCAGCTCGAACCCCCGGGAGGAGACCCAGTACTTC.

V usage is TRBV2 and J usage is TRBJ2-3; 13 bases fit TRBD2. The CDR3 contains 20 residues. V lost 6 bases, J lost 2 bases, and 17 bases stayed unmatched. Germline V gives CDR1 SNHLY, CDR2 FYNNEI. CDR3 in DNA: TGTGCCAGCAGATACGGCGGACTAGCGGGAGTCCCCACACACACAGATACGCAGTATTTT. Translating gives CASRYGGLAGVPTHTDTQYF.

CDR3: CASSAGPYPSYEQYF. The DNA for the CDR3 is TGTGCCAGTAGTGCGGGACCGTACCCCTCCTACGAGCAGTACTTC. The V and J genes are TRBV19 and TRBJ2-7, with D tentatively TRBD2 (6 bases). The V and J ends lost 5 bases and 0 bases respectively, with 14 bases between them. This CDR3 is 15 amino acids long. Germline CDR1 and CDR2: LNHDA and SQIVND (reference sequence).

The CDR3 nucleotides read TGCGCCAGCAGCTCAGACAGCCTTAATGAAAAACTGTTTTTT. Protein: CASSSDSLNEKLFF. The chain joins TRBV5-1 to TRBJ1-4, with D tentatively TRBD1 (5 bases). V was trimmed by 3 bases and J by 4 bases, leaving 10 bases between them. The CDR3 runs to 14 residues. Per germline, CDR1 SGHRS and CDR2 YFSETQ.

This chain links TRBV20-1 with TRBJ1-2, with no clear D. The germline V and J ends were trimmed by 5 bases and 8 bases, with 12 bases remaining between them. This CDR3 is built from 11 residues. Germline CDR1 is DFQATT and CDR2 is SNEGSKA (reference sequence). This chain's CDR3 is CSAWMTMGYTF. The CDR3 coding sequence is TGCAGTGCTTGGATGACGATGGGCTACACCTTC.

The count of this clone is one. The V gene is TRBV15, the J gene TRBJ2-7, with 8 bases lining up with TRBD1. This CDR3 spans 14 amino acids. Germline assignment: CDR1 LNHNV and CDR2 YYDKDF (reference sequence). With 6 bases clipped from V and 1 base from J, the junction kept 5 bases outside the gene matches. The CDR3 region is CATSGDRPSYEQYF. CDR3 DNA sequence: TGTGCCACCAGTGGGGACAGGCCTTCCTACGAGCAGTACTTC.

The chain has TRBV5-5 and TRBJ2-7, with D possibly TRBD1 on 5 matching bases. Trimming removed 4 bases at V and 2 bases at J, with 10 bases between. Looked up from germline, CDR1 is SGHKS and CDR2 is YYEKEE (reference sequence). The CDR3 is made up of 13 amino acids. The CDR3 DNA reads TGTGCCAGCAGCCTCGACAGACCCTACGAGCAGTACTTC. Translated: CASSLDRPYEQYF. The full variable domain, rest sourced from reference TRBV5-5 and TRBJ2-7, is DAGVTQSPTHLIKTRGQQVTLRCSPISGHKSVSWYQQVLGQGPQFIFQYYEKEERGRGNFPDRFSARQFPNYSSELNVNALLLGDSALYLCASSLDRPYEQYFGPGTRLTVT.

The V call is TRBV10-1, the J call TRBJ1-1, with D tentatively TRBD1 (5 bases). CDR3 length equals 15 residues. V lost 0 bases and J 6 bases, leaving 14 bases between the germline ends. Germline CDR1 is WNHNN and CDR2 is SYGVQD (reference sequence). CDR3 coding DNA: TGCGCCAGCAGTGAGTCGTCACGGGGGGGTGCTGAAGCTTTCTTT. Encoded protein: CASSESSRGGAEAFF.

The chain links TRBV6-2 or TRBV6-3 to TRBJ2-3; 9 bases align to TRBD2. Losses at the gene ends were 6 bases for V and 6 bases for J; bases not matched to a gene: 7. The length of the CDR3 is 14 residues. Germline V gives CDR1 MNHEY, CDR2 SVGEGT. CDR3 sequence reads: CASSSKREADTQYF. For the CDR3, the DNA is TGTGCCAGCAGCTCTAAGCGGGAGGCTGATACGCAGTATTTT.

The rearrangement links TRBV6-5 to TRBJ1-2; D possibly corresponds to TRBD1 (6 bases). CDR3 length: 15 amino acids. The germline V gene encodes CDR1 MNHEY and CDR2 SVGAGI. With 0 bases removed from V and 0 bases from J, the gap between germline ends came to 8 bases. CDR3 loop: CASSYSGAPNYGYTF. CDR3 in DNA: TGTGCCAGCAGTTACTCGGGGGCACCTAACTATGGCTACACCTTC.

This sequence joins TRBV19 and TRBJ1-5; 9 nucleotides match TRBD1. The trim removed 7 bases at V and 2 bases at J, leaving 9 bases unmatched. CDR1 is LNHDA and CDR2 is SQIVND in the germline V gene (reference sequence). CDR3 length equals 16 residues. CDR3 DNA: TGTGCCAGTAATGAGGGGACAGGGAGAGGCAATCAGCCCCAGCATTTT. It yields the protein CASNEGTGRGNQPQHF. The complete variable domain, with remaining parts taken from reference TRBV19 and TRBJ1-5, reads DGGITQSPKYLFRKEGQNVTLSCEQNLNHDAMYWYRQDPGQGLRLIYYSQIVNDFQKGDIAEGYSVSREKKESFPLTVTSAQKNPTAFYLCASNEGTGRGNQPQHFGDGTRLSIL.

Concerning this clone itself: Other DNA sequences of this sample code for an identical CDR3. The V call is TRBV9, the J call TRBJ1-3, with D hard to call. Deletions cut 0 bases from V and 0 bases from J, with 4 bases between. Germline CDR1 is SGDLS and CDR2 is YYNGEE. This CDR3 contains 14 residues. The CDR3 is CASSVESSGNTIYF. In nucleotides, the CDR3 is TGTGCCAGCAGCGTAGAGAGCTCTGGAAACACCATATATTTT.